This TCR beta chain was identified in a study of cytomegalovirus exposure and HLA in healthy donors. The PCR ran on 60 Vbeta and 13 Jbeta primers. The assay was immunoSEQ multiplex PCR, and TCRdb's table has in-frame clones only and misses some. Of 150,000 to 170,000 clones listed, over 70% are singletons. This clone was detected only a few times. The germline V gene has CDR1 SGHRS and CDR2 YFSETQ. This CDR3 has 14 residues. Trimming removed 3 bases from V and 4 bases from J; junction bases left unmatched: 6. The V and J genes are TRBV5-1 and TRBJ2-5, with 7 bases fitting TRBD1. The sequence came from a man aged 25 to 40 in good health and CMV-seropositive. Sequences were obtained from PBMCs. CDR3 residues: CASSSDRVRETQYF. CDR3 sequence (DNA): TGCGCCAGCAGCTCAGACAGGGTACGAGAGACCCAGTACTTC.